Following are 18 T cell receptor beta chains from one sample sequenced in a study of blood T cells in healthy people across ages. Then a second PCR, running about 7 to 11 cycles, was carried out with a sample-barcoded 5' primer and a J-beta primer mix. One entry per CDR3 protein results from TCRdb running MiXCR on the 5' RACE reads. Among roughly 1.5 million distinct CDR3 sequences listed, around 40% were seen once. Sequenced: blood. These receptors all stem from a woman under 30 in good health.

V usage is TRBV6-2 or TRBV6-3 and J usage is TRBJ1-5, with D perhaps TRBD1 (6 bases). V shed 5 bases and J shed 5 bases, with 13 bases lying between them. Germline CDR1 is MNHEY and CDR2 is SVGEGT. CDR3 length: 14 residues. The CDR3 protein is CASSRRDNHQPQHF. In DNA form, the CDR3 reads TGTGCCAGCAGTCGCCGGGACAACCATCAGCCCCAGCATTTT.

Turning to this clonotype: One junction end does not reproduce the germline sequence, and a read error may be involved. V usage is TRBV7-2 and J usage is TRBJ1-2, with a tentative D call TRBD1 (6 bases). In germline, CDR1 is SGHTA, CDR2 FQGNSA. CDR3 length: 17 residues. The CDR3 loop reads CARSLDGGAQANYGYTF. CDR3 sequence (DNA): TGTGCCCGCAGCTTAGACGGGGGCGCCCAAGCTAACTATGGCTACACCTTC.

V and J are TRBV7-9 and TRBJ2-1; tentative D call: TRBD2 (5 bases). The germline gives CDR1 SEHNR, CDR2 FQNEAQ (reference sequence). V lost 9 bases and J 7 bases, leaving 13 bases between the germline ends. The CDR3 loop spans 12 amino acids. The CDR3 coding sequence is TGTGCCAGAAGCCCGGGATGGAATGAGCAGTTCTTC. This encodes CARSPGWNEQFF.

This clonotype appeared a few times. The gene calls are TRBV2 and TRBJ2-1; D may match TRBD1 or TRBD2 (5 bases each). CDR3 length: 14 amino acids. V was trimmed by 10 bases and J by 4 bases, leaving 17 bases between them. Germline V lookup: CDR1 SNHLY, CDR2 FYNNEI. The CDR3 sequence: CAIEGSPGYNEQFF. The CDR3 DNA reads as TGTGCCATCGAGGGCAGCCCAGGGTACAATGAGCAGTTCTTC.

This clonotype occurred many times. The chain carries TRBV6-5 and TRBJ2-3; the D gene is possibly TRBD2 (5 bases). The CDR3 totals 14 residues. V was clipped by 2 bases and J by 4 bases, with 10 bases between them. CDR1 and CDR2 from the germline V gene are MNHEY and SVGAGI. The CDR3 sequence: CASSYVGVPDTQYF. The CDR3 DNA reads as TGTGCCAGCAGTTACGTCGGGGTTCCAGATACGCAGTATTTT.

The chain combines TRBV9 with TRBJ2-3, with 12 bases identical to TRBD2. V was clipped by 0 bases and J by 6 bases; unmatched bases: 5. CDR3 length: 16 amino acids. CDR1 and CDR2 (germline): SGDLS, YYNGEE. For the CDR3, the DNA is TGTGCCAGCAGCGTAGCCCAGGGACTAGCGGGTGATACGCAGTATTTT. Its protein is CASSVAQGLAGDTQYF. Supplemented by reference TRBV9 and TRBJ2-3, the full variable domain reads DSGVTQTPKHLITATGQRVTLRCSPRSGDLSVYWYQQSLDQGLQFLIQYYNGEERAKGNILERFSAQQFPDLHSELNLSSLELGDSALYFCASSVAQGLAGDTQYFGPGTRLTVL.

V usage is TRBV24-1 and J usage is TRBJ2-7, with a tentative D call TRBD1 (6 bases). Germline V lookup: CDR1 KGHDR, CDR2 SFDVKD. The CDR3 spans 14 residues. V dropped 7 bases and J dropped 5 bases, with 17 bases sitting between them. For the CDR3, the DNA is TGTGCCACCAGCCTACAGGGACCGGACGACGAGCAGTACTTC. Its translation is CATSLQGPDDEQYF.

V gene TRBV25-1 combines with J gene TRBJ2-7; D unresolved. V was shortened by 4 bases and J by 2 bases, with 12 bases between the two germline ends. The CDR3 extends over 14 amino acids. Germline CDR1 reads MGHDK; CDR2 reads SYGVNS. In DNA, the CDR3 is TGTGCCAGCAGTGGTTTGGGCGGCCCCTACGAGCAGTACTTC. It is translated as CASSGLGGPYEQYF.

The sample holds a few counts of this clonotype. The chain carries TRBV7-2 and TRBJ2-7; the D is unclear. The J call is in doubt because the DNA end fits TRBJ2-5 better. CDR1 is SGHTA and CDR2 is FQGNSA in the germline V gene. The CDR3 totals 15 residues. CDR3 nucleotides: TGTGCCAGCATCCCGGGCGTCCACTTGGCAGAGACCCAGTACTTC. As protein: CASIPGVHLAETQYF.

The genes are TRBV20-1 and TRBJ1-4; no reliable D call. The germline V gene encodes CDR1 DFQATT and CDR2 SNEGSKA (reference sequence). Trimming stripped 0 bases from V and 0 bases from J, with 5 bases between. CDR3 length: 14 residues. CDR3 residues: CSAREHATNEKLFF. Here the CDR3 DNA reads TGCAGTGCTAGAGAGCACGCAACTAATGAAAAACTGTTTTTT.

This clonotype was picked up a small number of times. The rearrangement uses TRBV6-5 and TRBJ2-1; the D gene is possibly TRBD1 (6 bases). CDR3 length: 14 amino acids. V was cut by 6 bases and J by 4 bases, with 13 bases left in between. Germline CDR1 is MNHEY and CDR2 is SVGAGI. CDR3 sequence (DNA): TGTGCCAGCAGGGGGGCAGGGGTGTACAATGAGCAGTTCTTC. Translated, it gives CASRGAGVYNEQFF.

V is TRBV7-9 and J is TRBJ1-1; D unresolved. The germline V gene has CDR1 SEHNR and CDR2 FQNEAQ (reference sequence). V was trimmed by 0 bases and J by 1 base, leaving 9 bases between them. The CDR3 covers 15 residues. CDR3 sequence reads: CASSLAAGKNTEAFF. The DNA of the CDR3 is TGTGCCAGCAGCTTAGCGGCAGGCAAGAACACTGAAGCTTTCTTT.

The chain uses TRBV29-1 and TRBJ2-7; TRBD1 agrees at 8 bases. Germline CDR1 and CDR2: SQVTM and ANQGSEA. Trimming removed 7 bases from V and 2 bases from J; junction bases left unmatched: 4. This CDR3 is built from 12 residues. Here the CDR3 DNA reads TGCAGCGGTCGGACAGGGACCTACGAGCAGTACTTC. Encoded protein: CSGRTGTYEQYF.

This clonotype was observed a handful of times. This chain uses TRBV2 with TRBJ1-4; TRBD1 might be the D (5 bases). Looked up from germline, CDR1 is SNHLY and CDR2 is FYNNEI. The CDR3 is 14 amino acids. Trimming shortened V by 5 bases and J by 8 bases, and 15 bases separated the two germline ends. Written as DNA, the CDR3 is TGTGCCAGCAGTCAGGTGCCCAGGGCGGAAAAACTGTTTTTT. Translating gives CASSQVPRAEKLFF.

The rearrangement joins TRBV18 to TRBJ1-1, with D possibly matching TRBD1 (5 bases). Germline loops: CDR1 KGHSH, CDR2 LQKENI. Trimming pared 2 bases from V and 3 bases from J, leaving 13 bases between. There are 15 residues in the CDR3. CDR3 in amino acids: CASSPAGFGYTEAFF. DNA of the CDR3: TGTGCCAGCTCACCAGCAGGGTTTGGATACACTGAAGCTTTCTTT.

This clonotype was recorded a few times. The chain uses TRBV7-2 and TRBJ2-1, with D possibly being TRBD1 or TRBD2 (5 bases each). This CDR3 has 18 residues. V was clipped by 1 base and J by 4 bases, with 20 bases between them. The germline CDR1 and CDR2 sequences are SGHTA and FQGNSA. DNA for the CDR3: TGTGCCAGCAGCTTAGATGTGGGGACCCCACTACTATACAATGAGCAGTTCTTC. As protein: CASSLDVGTPLLYNEQFF.

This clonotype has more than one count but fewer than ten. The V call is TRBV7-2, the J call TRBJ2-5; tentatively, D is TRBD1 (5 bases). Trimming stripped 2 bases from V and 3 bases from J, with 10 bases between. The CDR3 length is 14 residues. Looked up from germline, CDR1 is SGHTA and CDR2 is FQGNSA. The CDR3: CASSLITREETQYF. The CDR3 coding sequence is TGTGCCAGCAGCTTAATAACCAGGGAAGAGACCCAGTACTTC.

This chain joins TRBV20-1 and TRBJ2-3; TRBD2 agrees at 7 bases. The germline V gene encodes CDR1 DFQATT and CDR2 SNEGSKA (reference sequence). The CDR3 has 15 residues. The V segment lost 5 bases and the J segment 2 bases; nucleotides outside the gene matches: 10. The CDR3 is CSAPRRGWDTDTQYF. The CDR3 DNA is TGCAGTGCTCCGCGGCGGGGGTGGGACACAGATACGCAGTATTTT.